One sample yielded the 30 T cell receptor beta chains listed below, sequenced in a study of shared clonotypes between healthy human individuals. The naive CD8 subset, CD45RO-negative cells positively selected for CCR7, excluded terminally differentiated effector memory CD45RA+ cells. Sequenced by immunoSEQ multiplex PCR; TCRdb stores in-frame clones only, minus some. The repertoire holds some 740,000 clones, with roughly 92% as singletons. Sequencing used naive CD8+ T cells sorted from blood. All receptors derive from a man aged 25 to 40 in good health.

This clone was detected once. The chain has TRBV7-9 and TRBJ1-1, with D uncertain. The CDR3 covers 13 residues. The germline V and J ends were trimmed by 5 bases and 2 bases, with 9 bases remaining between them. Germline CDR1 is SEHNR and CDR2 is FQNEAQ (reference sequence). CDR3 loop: CASSPGRNTEAFF. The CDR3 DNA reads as TGTGCCAGCAGCCCCGGGAGAAACACTGAAGCTTTCTTT.

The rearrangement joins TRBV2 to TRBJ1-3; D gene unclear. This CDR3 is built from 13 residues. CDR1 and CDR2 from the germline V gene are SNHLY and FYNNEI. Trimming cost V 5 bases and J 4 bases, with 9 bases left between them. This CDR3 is CASSRDFGNTIYF. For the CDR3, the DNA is TGTGCCAGCAGTCGGGATTTCGGAAACACCATATATTTT.

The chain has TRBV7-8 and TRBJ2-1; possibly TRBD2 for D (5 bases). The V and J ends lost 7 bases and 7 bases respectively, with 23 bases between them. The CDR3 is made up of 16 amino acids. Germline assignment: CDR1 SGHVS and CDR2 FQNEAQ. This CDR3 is CASTRTLALGANEQFF. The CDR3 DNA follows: TGTGCCAGCACCCGAACTTTAGCGTTAGGCGCTAATGAGCAGTTCTTC.

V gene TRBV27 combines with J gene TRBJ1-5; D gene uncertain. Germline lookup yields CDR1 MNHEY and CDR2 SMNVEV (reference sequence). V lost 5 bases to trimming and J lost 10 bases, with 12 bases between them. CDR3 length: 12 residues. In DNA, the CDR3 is TGTGCCAGCAGTCCCCGCCCGGGACCCCAGCATTTT. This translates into CASSPRPGPQHF.

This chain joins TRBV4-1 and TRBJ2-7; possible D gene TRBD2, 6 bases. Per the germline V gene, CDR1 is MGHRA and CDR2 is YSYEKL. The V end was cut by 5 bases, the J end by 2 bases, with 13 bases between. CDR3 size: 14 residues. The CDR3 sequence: CASSSQEGAYEQYF. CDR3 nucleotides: TGCGCCAGCAGCTCTCAGGAGGGAGCCTACGAGCAGTACTTC.

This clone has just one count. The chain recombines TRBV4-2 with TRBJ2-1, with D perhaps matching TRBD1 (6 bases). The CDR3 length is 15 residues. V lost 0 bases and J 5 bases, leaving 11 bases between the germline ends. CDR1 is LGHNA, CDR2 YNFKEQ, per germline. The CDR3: CASSQERTVNNEQFF. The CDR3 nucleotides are TGTGCCAGCAGCCAAGAGAGGACAGTTAACAATGAGCAGTTCTTC.

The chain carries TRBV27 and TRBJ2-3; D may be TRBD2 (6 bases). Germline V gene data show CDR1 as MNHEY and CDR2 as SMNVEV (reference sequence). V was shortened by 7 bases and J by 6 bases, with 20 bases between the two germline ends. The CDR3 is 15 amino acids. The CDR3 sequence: CASTGRLTEGDTQYF. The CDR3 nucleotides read TGTGCCAGCACTGGCAGGCTCACGGAGGGGGATACGCAGTATTTT.

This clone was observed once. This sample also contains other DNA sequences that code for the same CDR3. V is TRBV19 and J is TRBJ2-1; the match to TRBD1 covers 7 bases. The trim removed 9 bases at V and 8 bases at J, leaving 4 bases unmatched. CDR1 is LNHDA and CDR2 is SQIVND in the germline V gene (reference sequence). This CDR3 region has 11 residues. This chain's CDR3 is CASKTGYEQFF. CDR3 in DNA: TGTGCCAGCAAGACAGGGTATGAGCAGTTCTTC.

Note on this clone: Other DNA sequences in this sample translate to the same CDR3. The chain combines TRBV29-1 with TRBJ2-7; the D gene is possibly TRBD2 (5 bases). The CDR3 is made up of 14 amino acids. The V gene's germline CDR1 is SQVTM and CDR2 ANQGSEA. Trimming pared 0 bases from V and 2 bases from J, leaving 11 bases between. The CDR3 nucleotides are TGCAGCGTTGAAGATCGGTCCGGGGCCTACGAGCAGTACTTC. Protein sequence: CSVEDRSGAYEQYF.

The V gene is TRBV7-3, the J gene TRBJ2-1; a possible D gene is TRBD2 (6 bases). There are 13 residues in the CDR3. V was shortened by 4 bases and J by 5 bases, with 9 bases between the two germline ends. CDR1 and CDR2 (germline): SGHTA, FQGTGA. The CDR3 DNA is TGTGCCAGCAGCTCCGGGACTCACAATGAGCAGTTCTTC. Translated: CASSSGTHNEQFF.

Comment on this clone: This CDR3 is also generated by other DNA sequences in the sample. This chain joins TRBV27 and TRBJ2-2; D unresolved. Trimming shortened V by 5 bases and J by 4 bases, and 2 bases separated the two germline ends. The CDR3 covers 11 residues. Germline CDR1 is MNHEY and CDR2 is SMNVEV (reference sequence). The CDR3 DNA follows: TGTGCCAGCAGTGGCACCGGGGAGCTGTTTTTT. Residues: CASSGTGELFF.

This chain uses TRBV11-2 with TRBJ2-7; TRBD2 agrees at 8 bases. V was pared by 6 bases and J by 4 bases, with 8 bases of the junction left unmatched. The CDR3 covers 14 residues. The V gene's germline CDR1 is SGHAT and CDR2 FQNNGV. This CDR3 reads CASRIAGSGYEQYF. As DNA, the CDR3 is TGTGCCAGCAGGATAGCGGGGAGCGGGTACGAGCAGTACTTC.

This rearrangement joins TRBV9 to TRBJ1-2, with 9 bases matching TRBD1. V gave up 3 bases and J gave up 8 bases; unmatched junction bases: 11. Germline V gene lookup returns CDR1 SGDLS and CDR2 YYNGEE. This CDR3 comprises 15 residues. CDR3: CASSGKQGAHLGYTF. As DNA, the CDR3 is TGTGCCAGCAGCGGAAAACAGGGGGCGCATTTAGGCTACACCTTC. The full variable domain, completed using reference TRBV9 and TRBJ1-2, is DSGVTQTPKHLITATGQRVTLRCSPRSGDLSVYWYQQSLDQGLQFLIQYYNGEERAKGNILERFSAQQFPDLHSELNLSSLELGDSALYFCASSGKQGAHLGYTFGSGTRLTVV.

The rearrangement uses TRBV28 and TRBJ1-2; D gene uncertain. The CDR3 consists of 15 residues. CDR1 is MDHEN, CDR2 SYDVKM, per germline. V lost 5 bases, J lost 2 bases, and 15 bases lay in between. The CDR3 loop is CASSPGRTVNYGYTF. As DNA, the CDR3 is TGTGCCAGCAGTCCCGGTAGAACTGTAAACTATGGCTACACCTTC.

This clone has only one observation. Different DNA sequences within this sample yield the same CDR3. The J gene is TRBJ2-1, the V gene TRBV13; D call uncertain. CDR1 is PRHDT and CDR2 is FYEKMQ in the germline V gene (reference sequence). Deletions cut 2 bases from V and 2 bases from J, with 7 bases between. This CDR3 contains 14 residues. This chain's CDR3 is CASSLRVAYNEQFF. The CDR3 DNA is TGTGCCAGCAGCTTAAGGGTGGCCTACAATGAGCAGTTCTTC. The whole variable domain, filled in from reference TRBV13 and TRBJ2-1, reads AAGVIQSPRHLIKEKRETATLKCYPIPRHDTVYWYQQGPGQDPQFLISFYEKMQSDKGSIPDRFSAQQFSDYHSELNMSSLELGDSALYFCASSLRVAYNEQFFGPGTRLTVL.

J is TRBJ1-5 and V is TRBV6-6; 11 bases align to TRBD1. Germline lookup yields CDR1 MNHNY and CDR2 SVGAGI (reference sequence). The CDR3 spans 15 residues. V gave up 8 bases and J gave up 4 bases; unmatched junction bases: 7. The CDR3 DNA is TGTGCCAGCGGTACCTGGGACAGGGGGAATCAGCCCCAGCATTTT. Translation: CASGTWDRGNQPQHF.

CDR3 sequence reads: CASSSGLAGDYNEQFF. The DNA of the CDR3 is TGTGCCAGCAGCTCGGGACTAGCGGGAGACTACAATGAGCAGTTCTTC. This chain uses TRBV7-9 with TRBJ2-1; 14 positions match TRBD2. Germline loops: CDR1 SEHNR, CDR2 FQNEAQ (reference sequence). Germline trimming cut 4 bases from V and 3 bases from J; bases unmatched to any gene: 2. The CDR3 loop spans 16 amino acids.

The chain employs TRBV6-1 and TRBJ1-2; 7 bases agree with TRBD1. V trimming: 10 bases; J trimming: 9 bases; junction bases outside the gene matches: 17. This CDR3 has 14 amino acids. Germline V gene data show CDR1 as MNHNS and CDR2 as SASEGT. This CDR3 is CATQWVTGEYSYTF. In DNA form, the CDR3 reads TGTGCCACCCAGTGGGTAACAGGGGAGTATAGCTACACCTTC.

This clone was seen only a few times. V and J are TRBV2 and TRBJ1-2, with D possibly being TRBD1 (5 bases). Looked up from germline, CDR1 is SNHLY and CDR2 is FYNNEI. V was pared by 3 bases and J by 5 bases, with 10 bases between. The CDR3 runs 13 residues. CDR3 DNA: TGTGCCAGCAGTGATATCGACAGATATGGCTACACCTTC. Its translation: CASSDIDRYGYTF.

In DNA, the CDR3 is TGTGCCAGCAGCCCCTACAGCCCGTCGAACTATGGCTACACCTTC. Protein: CASSPYSPSNYGYTF. The rearrangement uses TRBV7-9 and TRBJ1-2, with no clear D. The length of the CDR3 is 15 residues. Germline V CDR1 and CDR2: SEHNR, FQNEAQ (reference sequence). Trimming cost V 5 bases and J 2 bases, with 15 bases left between them. The whole variable domain, filled in from reference TRBV7-9 and TRBJ1-2, reads DTGVSQNPRHKITKRGQNVTFRCDPISEHNRLYWYRQTLGQGPEFLTYFQNEAQLEKSRLLSDRFSAERPKGSFSTLEIQRTEQGDSAMYLCASSPYSPSNYGYTFGSGTRLTVV.

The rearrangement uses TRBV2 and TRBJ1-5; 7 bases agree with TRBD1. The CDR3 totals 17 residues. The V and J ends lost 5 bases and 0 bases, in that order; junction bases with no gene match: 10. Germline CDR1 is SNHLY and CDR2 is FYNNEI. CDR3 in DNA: TGTGCCAGCAGTACTGGCAGGGGGGGGTATAGCAATCAGCCCCAGCATTTT. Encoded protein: CASSTGRGGYSNQPQHF.

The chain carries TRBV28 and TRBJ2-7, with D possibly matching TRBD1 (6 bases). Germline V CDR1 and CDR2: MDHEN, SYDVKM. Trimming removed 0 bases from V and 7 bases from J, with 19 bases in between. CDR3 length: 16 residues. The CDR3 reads CASSLWMAGARLEQYF. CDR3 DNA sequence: TGTGCCAGCAGTTTATGGATGGCAGGGGCACGGTTAGAGCAGTACTTC.

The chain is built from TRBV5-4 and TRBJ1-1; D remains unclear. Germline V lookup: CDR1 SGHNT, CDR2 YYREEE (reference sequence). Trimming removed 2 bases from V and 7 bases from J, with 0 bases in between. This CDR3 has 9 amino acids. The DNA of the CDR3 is TGTGCCAGCAGCTTTGAAGCTTTCTTT. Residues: CASSFEAFF.

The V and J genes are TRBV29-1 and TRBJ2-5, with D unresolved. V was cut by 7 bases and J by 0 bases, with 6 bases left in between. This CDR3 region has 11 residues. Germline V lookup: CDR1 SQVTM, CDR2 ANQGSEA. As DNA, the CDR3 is TGCAGCGAAACGCACCAAGAGACCCAGTACTTC. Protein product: CSETHQETQYF.

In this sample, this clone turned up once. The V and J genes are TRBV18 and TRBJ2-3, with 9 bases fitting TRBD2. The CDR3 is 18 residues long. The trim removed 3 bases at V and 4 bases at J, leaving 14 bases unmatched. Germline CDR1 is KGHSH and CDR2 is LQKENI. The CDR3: CASSPTTSLAGVADTQYF. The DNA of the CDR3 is TGTGCCAGCTCACCTACGACCTCGTTAGCGGGAGTAGCAGATACGCAGTATTTT.

The CDR3, as DNA: TGTGCCAGCAGCTTAGAAGGGACTAGCGGGAGGGCCGTTCCCAATGAGCAGTTCTTC. Its translation: CASSLEGTSGRAVPNEQFF. The V call is TRBV7-9, the J call TRBJ2-1; 16 positions agree with TRBD2. Per the germline V gene, CDR1 is SEHNR and CDR2 is FQNEAQ (reference sequence). The CDR3 is 19 residues long. Trimming took 1 base from V and 6 from J; bases not matched to a gene: 9.

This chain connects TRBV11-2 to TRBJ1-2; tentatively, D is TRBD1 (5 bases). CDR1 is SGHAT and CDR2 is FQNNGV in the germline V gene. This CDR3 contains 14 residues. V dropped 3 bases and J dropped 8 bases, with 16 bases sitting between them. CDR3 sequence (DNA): TGTGCCAGCAGCTTCGGGTCGGGAGGGGAGGGCTACACCTTC. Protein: CASSFGSGGEGYTF. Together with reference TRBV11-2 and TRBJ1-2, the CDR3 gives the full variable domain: EAGVAQSPRYKIIEKRQSVAFWCNPISGHATLYWYQQILGQGPKLLIQFQNNGVVDDSQLPKDRFSAERLKGVDSTLKIQPAKLEDSAVYLCASSFGSGGEGYTFGSGTRLTVV.

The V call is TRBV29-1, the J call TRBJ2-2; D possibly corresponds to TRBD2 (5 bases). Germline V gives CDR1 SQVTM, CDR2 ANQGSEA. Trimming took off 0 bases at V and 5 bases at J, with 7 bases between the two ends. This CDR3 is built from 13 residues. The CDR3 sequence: CSVEDRGTGELFF. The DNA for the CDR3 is TGCAGCGTTGAAGATAGAGGGACCGGGGAGCTGTTTTTT.

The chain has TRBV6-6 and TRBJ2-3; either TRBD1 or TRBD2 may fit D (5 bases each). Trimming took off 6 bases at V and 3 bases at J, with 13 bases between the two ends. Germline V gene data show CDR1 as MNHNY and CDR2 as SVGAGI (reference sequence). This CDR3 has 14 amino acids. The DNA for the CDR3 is TGTGCCAGCAGGGGGACCATGGGGACAGATACGCAGTATTTT. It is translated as CASRGTMGTDTQYF.

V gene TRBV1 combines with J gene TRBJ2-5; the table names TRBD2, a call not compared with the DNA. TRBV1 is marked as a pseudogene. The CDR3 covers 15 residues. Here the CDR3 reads CTSSQGLAGVETQYF. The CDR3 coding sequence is TGCACCAGCAGCCAAGGACTAGCGGGTGTAGAGACCCAGTACTTC.